The TCR beta chain under discussion was sequenced for a study of T cell clusters in autoimmune cytopenias. TRB was amplified from around 0.25 ug of peripheral blood genomic DNA per sample. The length of the CDR3 is 14 residues. The germline gives CDR1 MNHEY, CDR2 SVGAGI. Multiplex touch-down PCR amplified TRB using TRB-A and TRB-B pools in one tube. Reprocessing the multiplex PCR reads, TCRdb reports a single entry for every CDR3 protein and omits DNA. The data show 11,000 or so distinct CDR3 sequences, and the top ten clones hold 20% to 25%. This sample was also put to use in a study of T cell repertoires in aging, cancer and after chemotherapy.

Sequenced material: peripheral blood. The rearrangement links TRBV6-5 to TRBJ2-7. The TCR comes from a human donor in good health. CDR3 in amino acids: CASSPTGRSNEQYF.